Reported below is one T cell receptor (beta chain). Its antigen is unknown. This was the immunoSEQ version 4 assay in survey mode. Profiling relied on immunoSEQ multiplex PCR, and the TCRdb table lists in-frame clones only, not all of them. The repertoire holds 64,000 or so clones, with about 77% as singletons. Germline CDR1 reads SGHNT; CDR2 reads YYREEE (reference sequence). V lost 4 bases to trimming and J lost 3 bases; unmatched junction nucleotides: 10. This CDR3 has 15 amino acids. Overlapping HIV-1 Gag 15-mer peptides at 0.85 to 1 ug per peptide per mL were used. Memory cells lacking CD40L and CD69 with high CD45RO were sorted. For at least 4 years, plasma HIV-1 RNA was undetectable (<50 copies/mL). This specimen belongs to a study of persistence of HIV-infected CD4 T cells. Looking at the study overall: CD4+ T cells responding to CMV or HIV-1 Gag were isolated.

Study-level results: The rare CMV-responding cells with HIV-1 proviruses were not separately TCR-sequenced.

The material was CD4+ T cells sorted from PBMCs after roughly 20-hour stimulation, obtained from a patient who received antiretroviral therapy. V is TRBV5-4 and J is TRBJ2-7; 7 nucleotides align to TRBD1. The sequence was collected from an adult man with HIV who was CMV-seropositive. As DNA, the CDR3 is TGTGCCAGCAGCCTCTCCGGGACAGACCACTACGAGCAGTACTTC. It codes for CASSLSGTDHYEQYF.